Given below is one T cell receptor beta chain in context. No antigen is known for it. The data belong to a study of T cell responses to AZD1222 COVID-19 vaccine. Regarding the study as a whole: Repertoire collection took place solely once the T cell response had peaked. Baseline serology detected seropositivity in only six AZD1222 recipients. CD4 TCRs covered the whole spike, strongest at regions 160-218 and 743-854.

Sequencing used immunoSEQ multiplex PCR; TCRdb keeps in-frame clones, though not all of them. The top ten hold 6.5% to 9% of the sample, which has roughly 120,000 clones, approximately 84% seen once. Here the sequenced sample was peripheral blood, taken on day 0 of AZD1222 vaccination. This TCR derives from an adult in good health.

The CDR3 sequence is CASSVEMLGEQFF. The CDR3 DNA sequence: TGTGCCAGCAGCGTAGAGATGCTAGGGGAGCAGTTCTTC. The chain has TRBV9 and TRBJ2-1; D is unresolved. The V gene's germline CDR1 is SGDLS and CDR2 YYNGEE. The CDR3 has 13 residues. V was cut by 0 bases and J by 10 bases, with 11 bases left in between.